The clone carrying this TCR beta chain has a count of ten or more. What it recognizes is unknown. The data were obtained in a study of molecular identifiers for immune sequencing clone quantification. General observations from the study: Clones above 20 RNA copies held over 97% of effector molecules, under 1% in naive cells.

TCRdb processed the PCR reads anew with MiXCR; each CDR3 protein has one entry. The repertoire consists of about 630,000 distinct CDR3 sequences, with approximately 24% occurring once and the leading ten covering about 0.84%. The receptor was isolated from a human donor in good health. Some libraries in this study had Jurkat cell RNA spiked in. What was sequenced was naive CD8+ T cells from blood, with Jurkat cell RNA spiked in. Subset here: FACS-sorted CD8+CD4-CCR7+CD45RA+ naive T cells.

In DNA, the CDR3 is TGTGCCAGCAGCTTAGCGGGAGAGGGTCGCGAGCAGTACTTC. Translating it yields CASSLAGEGREQYF. The chain recombines TRBV27 with TRBJ2-7; 9 nucleotides align to TRBD2. Germline-derived CDR1 and CDR2 are MNHEY and SMNVEV (reference sequence). J lost 6 bases, V lost 6 bases, and 9 bases had no gene match. The CDR3 is made up of 14 amino acids.